This T cell receptor (beta chain) was captured by sequencing in a study of cytomegalovirus exposure and HLA in healthy donors. V dropped 1 base and J dropped 6 bases, with 6 bases sitting between them. Germline values: CDR1 SGHAT, CDR2 FQNNGV. CDR3 length equals 13 residues. The method was immunoSEQ multiplex PCR; TCRdb's version includes in-frame clones alone and lacks a portion of them. The sample has approximately 120,000 clones; approximately 94% are singletons. On this clone itself: Other nucleotide sequences from this sample produce the same CDR3.

The sample comprised PBMCs. This clonotype originated in a man between 18 and 29 years old in good health and CMV-seronegative. The chain joins TRBV11-2 to TRBJ2-2, with TRBD2 as a possible D gene (5 bases). CDR3 protein: CASSLARAGELFF. As DNA, the CDR3 is TGTGCCAGCAGCTTAGCGCGGGCCGGGGAGCTGTTTTTT.